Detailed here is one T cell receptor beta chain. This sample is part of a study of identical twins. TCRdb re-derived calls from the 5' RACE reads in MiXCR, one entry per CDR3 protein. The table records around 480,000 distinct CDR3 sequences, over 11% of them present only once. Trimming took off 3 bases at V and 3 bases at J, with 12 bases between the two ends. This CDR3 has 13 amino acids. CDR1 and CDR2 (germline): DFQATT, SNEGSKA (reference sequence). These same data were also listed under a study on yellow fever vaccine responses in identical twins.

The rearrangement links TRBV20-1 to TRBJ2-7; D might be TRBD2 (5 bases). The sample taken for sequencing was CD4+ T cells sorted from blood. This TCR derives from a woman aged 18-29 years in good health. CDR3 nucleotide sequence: TGCAGTGCTAGGACGAGGGCAGACTACGAGCAGTACTTC. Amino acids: CSARTRADYEQYF.